This TCR beta chain was identified in a study of liver allograft versus peripheral blood T cells. Study background: What was compared were the T cell receptor repertoires in transplanted livers and those in the peripheral blood of recipients.

The V segment lost 7 bases and the J segment 6 bases; nucleotides outside the gene matches: 6. This CDR3 has 14 amino acids. Germline CDR1 and CDR2: KGHDR and SFDVKD. MiXCR was run by TCRdb on the reads, yielding one entry per CDR3 protein. In the table there are over 9,000 distinct CDR3 sequences, 20% to 30% of which are singletons. Findings and limits, study-wide: Within liver allografts, T cell receptor repertoires were reportedly different from those in peripheral blood.

As for this clonotype: Its antigen is not known.

The chain has TRBV24-1 and TRBJ2-7; 12 nucleotides align to TRBD1. The sequence was collected from a human patient who had a liver transplant. The graft donor may account for some of the T cells. The CDR3, as DNA: TGTGCCACCAGCACGGGGACAGGGGGCAGCGAGCAGTACTTC. Its protein product is CATSTGTGGSEQYF.